This T cell receptor (beta chain) came from a study of blood T cell repertoires in COVID-19. Study at large: COVID-19 samples, acute and convalescent, were from the United States, Italy and Spain.

This clone was recorded once. TCRdb keeps only in-frame clones here, not all; method: immunoSEQ multiplex PCR. This table has 350,000 to 450,000 clones, roughly nine tenths appearing once. The clonotype originates from a woman in her forties who had been exposed to COVID-19. The sample taken for sequencing was PBMCs or T cells enriched from blood (not recorded which).

CDR3 in DNA: TGTGCCAGCAGCTTAGACCAGAAATTCAGGTCCTACTTC. It specifies CASSLDQKFRSYF. This chain links TRBV11-2 with TRBJ2-5; D unresolved. V was pared by 0 bases and J by 14 bases, with 16 bases between. Germline CDR1 reads SGHAT; CDR2 reads FQNNGV. The CDR3 consists of 13 residues.